The clone carrying this T cell receptor beta chain was seen a few times. Its matching antigen is unknown. Researchers built TCR beta libraries using quantitative 5'-RACE with molecular barcodes. One entry per CDR3 protein results from TCRdb running MiXCR on the 5' RACE reads. In the table there are about 700,000 distinct CDR3 sequences, under 20% of which are singletons. The CDR3 is 16 residues long. CDR1 and CDR2 from the germline V gene are SGHRS and YFSETQ. Trimming shortened V by 0 bases and J by 0 bases, and 11 bases separated the two germline ends. These data are taken from a study of CD8 T cells in ankylosing spondylitis. Findings of the study overall: CD8+ disease-linked clones were present at relatively low frequencies in blood. In synovial fluid and blood from reactive arthritis, some motif variants were previously reported. In ankylosing spondylitis patients, matched synovial fluid reportedly showed significant enrichment of disease-linked clones. Blood of patients with ankylosing spondylitis appeared to be characterized by a TCR beta motif of fewer than 10 highly homologous variants.

The sample was blood, either unsorted or a sorted T cell fraction (not recorded which). This TCR came from a male donor with ankylosing spondylitis. V is TRBV5-1 and J is TRBJ2-3; D gene unclear. The CDR3 DNA sequence: TGCGCCAGCAGCTTGGGACGGCAGACTAGCACAGATACGCAGTATTTT. Translated, it gives CASSLGRQTSTDTQYF.